Included here is one T cell receptor (beta chain) sequence, with context. Sequenced by immunoSEQ multiplex PCR; TCRdb stores in-frame clones only, minus some. This table holds approximately 280,000 clones, almost 85% found once. The data stem from a study of blood T cell repertoires in COVID-19. Trimming removed 3 bases at V and 4 bases at J, with 9 bases between. The CDR3 is made up of 13 amino acids. CDR1 and CDR2 from the germline V gene are SGHTA and FQGNSA. The chain combines TRBV7-2 with TRBJ1-2, with unresolved D. Sequencing was done on a sample of peripheral blood. The sequence derives from a man aged 45-65 years with active or convalescent COVID-19. CDR3 coding DNA: TGTGCCAGCAGCTTTGGCAGCGGCTATGGCTACACCTTC. Its translation is CASSFGSGYGYTF.